Given below is one TCR beta chain in context. Its matching antigen is unknown. This sample is drawn from a study of human versus mouse CDR3 diversity and MHC coevolution. The study's findings and limits: Roughly six MHC II alleles selected the human T cells.

This CDR3 is 12 amino acids long. The junction had 6 bases not matched to a gene; V was cut back by 4 bases and J by 6 bases. CDR1 is SQVTM, CDR2 ANQGSEA, per germline. TCRdb's copy holds only in-frame clones and misses some; the assay was immunoSEQ multiplex PCR. The sample shows about 60,000 clones, just under 95% of them seen only once. The receptor comes from a person aged 55 to 75 in good health. The chain combines TRBV29-1 with TRBJ2-7, with 7 bases matching TRBD1. Sequenced: naive CD4+ T cells from blood. Subset here: CD45RO-negative CD62L-positive naive CD4 T cells. CDR3 sequence (DNA): TGCAGCGTTGGGACAGGACCTAGCGAGCAGTACTTC. Translating gives CSVGTGPSEQYF.